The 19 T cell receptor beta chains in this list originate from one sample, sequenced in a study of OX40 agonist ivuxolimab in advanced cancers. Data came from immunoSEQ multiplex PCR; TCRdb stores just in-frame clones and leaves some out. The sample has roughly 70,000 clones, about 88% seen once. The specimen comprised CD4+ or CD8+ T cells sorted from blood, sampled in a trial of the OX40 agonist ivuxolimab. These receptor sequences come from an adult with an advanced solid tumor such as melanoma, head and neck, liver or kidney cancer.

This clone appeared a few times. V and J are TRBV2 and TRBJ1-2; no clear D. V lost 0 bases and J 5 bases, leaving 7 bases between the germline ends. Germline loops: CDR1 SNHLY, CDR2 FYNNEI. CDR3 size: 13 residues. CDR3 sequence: CASSEASIYGYTF. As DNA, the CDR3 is TGTGCCAGCAGTGAAGCGAGTATATATGGCTACACCTTC. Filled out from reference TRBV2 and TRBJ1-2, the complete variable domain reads EPEVTQTPSHQVTQMGQEVILRCVPISNHLYFYWYRQILGQKVEFLVSFYNNEISEKSEIFDDQFSVERPDGSNFTLKIRSTKLEDSAMYFCASSEASIYGYTFGSGTRLTVV.

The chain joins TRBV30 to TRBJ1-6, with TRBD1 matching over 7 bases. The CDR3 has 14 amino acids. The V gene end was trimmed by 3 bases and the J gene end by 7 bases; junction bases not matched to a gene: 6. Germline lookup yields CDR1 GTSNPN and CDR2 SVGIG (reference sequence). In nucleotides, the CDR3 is TGTGCCTGGAGGGAGGGGGCAGACAATTCACCCCTCCACTTT. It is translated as CAWREGADNSPLHF.

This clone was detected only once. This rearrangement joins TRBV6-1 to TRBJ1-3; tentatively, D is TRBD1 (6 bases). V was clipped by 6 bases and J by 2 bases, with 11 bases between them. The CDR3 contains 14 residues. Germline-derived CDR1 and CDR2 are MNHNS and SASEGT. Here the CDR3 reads CASSADRTGNTIYF. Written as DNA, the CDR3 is TGTGCCAGCAGCGCCGACAGGACTGGAAACACCATATATTTT.

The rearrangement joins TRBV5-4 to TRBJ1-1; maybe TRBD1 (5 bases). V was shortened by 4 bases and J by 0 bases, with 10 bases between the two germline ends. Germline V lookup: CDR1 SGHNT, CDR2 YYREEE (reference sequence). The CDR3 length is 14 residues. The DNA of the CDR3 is TGTGCCAGCAGCCCAGGGTTTCTGAACACTGAAGCTTTCTTT. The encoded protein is CASSPGFLNTEAFF.

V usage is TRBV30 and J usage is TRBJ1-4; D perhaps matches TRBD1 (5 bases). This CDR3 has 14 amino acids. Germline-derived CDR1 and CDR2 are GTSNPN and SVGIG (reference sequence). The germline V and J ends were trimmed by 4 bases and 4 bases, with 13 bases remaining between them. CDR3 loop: CAWTPGGYNEKLFF. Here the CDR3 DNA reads TGTGCCTGGACTCCGGGGGGTTATAATGAAAAACTGTTTTTT.

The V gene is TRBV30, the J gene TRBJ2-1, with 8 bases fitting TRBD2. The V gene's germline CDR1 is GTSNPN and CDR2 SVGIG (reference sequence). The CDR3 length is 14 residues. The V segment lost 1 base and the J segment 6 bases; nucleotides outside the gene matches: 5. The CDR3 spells CAWSAVAGFNEQFF. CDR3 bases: TGTGCCTGGAGTGCGGTAGCGGGGTTCAATGAGCAGTTCTTC.

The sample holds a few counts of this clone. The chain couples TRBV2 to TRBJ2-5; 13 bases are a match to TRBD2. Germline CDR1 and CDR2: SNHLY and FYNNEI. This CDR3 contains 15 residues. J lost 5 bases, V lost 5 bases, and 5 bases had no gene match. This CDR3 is CASSSGTSGIETQYF. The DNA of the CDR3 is TGTGCCAGCAGTTCCGGGACTAGCGGGATTGAGACCCAGTACTTC.

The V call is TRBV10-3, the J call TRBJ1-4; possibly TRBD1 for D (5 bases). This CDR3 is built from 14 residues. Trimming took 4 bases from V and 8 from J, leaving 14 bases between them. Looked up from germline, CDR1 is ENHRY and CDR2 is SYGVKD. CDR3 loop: CAISAPDKGEKLFF. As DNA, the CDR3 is TGTGCCATCAGTGCGCCGGACAAGGGGGAAAAACTGTTTTTT.

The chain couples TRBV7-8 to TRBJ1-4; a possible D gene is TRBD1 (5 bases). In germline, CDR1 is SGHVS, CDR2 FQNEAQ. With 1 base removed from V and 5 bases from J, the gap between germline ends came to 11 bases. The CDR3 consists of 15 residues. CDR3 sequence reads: CASSLGAQGNEKLFF. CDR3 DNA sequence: TGTGCCAGCAGCTTAGGAGCTCAGGGAAATGAAAAACTGTTTTTT.

CDR3 protein: CASSKRTSRTDTQYF. In DNA, the CDR3 is TGTGCCAGCAGCAAACGGACTAGCCGCACAGATACGCAGTATTTT. The V gene is TRBV21-1, the J gene TRBJ2-3; TRBD2, the table's D call, was not compared with the DNA. TRBV21-1 is labeled a pseudogene. This CDR3 has 15 amino acids.

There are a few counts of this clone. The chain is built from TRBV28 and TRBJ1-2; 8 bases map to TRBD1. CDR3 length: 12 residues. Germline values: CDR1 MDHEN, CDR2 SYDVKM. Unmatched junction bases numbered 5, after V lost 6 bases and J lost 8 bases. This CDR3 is CASRAQGGGYTF. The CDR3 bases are TGTGCCAGCAGAGCACAGGGGGGCGGCTACACCTTC.

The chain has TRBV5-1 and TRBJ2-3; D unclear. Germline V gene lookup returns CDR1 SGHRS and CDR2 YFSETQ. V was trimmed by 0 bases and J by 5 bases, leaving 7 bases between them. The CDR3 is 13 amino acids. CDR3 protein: CASSLGELDTQYF. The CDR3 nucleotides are TGCGCCAGCAGCTTGGGGGAATTAGATACGCAGTATTTT.

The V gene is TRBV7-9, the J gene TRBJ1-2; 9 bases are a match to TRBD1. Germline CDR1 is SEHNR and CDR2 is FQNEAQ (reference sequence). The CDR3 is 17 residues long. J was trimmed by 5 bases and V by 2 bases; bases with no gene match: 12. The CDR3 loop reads CASSLLRDRATTYGYTF. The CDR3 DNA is TGTGCCAGCAGCTTACTCCGGGACAGGGCAACTACATATGGCTACACCTTC.

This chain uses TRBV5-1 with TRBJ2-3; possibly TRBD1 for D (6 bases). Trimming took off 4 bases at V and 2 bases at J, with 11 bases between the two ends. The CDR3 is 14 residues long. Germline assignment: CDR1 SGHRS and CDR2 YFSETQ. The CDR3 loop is CASSTGHHTDTQYF. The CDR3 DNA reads TGCGCCAGCAGCACGGGACATCACACAGATACGCAGTATTTT.

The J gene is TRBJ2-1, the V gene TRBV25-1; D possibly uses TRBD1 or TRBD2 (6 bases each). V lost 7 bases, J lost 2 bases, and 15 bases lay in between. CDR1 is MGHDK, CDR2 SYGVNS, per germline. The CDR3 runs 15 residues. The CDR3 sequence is CASTEWGAAYNEQFF. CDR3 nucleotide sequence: TGTGCCAGCACCGAATGGGGGGCGGCCTACAATGAGCAGTTCTTC.

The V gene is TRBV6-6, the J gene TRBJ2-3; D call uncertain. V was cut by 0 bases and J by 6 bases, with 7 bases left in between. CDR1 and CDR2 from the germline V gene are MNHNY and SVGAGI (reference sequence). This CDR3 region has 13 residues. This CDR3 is CASSYSDMDTQYF. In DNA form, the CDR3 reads TGTGCCAGCAGTTACTCCGACATGGATACGCAGTATTTT.

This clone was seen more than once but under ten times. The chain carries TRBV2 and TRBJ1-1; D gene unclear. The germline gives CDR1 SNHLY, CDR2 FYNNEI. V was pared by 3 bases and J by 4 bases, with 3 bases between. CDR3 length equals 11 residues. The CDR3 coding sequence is TGTGCCAGCAGTGAGATCACTGAAGCTTTCTTT. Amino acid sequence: CASSEITEAFF.

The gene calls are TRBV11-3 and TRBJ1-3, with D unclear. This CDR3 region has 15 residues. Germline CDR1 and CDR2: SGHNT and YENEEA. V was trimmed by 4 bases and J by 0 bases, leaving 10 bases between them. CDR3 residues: CASSSDGLSGNTIYF. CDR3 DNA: TGTGCCAGCAGCTCGGACGGACTCTCTGGAAACACCATATATTTT.

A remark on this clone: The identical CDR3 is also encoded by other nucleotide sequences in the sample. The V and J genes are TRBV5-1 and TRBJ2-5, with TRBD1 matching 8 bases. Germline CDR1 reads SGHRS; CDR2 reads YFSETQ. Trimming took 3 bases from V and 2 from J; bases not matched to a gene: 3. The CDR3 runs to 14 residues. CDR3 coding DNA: TGCGCCAGCAGCTCGCGACAGGGGCAAGAGACCCAGTACTTC. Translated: CASSSRQGQETQYF.